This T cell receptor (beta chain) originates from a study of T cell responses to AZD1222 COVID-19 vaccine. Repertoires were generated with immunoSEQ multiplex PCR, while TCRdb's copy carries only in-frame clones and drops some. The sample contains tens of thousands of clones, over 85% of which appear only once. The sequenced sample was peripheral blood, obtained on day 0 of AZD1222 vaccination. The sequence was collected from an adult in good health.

The CDR3 DNA is TGTGCCAGCAGCGTAGATGGACAGGATTACAATGAGCAGTTCTTC. It yields the protein CASSVDGQDYNEQFF. The chain couples TRBV9 to TRBJ2-1; 7 nucleotides line up with TRBD1. The germline V gene encodes CDR1 SGDLS and CDR2 YYNGEE. The CDR3 consists of 15 residues. The junction had 4 bases not matched to a gene; V was cut back by 0 bases and J by 4 bases.